The entry below gives a single TCR beta chain sequence along with its context. This sample is drawn from a study of blood T cell repertoires in COVID-19. About the study: COVID-19 samples from acute and convalescent phases originated in the United States, Italy and Spain.

Recovered participants had two consecutive negative NP/OP PCR tests, healthcare professional clearance, or symptom resolution. Germline V lookup: CDR1 MDHEN, CDR2 SYDVKM. Trimming stripped 5 bases from V and 7 bases from J, with 14 bases between. The length of the CDR3 is 13 residues. The assay was immunoSEQ multiplex PCR, and TCRdb's table has in-frame clones only and misses some. The sample records 150,000 to 200,000 clones, approximately 85% being singletons. The J gene is TRBJ1-2, the V gene TRBV28; possibly TRBD1 for D (5 bases). The sample consisted of PBMCs or T cells enriched from blood (not recorded which). The sequence was collected from a woman under 40 who had recovered from COVID-19. CDR3 DNA: TGTGCCAGCAGTCCCGGACATGCCTCTGGCTACACCTTC. Its translation: CASSPGHASGYTF.